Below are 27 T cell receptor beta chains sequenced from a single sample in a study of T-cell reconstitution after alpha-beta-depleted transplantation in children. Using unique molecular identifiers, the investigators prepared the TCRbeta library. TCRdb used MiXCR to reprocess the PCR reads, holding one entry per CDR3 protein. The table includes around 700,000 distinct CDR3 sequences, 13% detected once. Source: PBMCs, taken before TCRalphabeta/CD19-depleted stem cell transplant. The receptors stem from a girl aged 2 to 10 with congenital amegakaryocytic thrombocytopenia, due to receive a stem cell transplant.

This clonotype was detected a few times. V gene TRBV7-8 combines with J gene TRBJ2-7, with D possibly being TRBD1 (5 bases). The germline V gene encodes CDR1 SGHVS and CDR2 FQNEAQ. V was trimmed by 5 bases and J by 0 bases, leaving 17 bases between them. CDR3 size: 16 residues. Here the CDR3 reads CASSLRADRYSYEQYF. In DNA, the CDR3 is TGTGCCAGCAGCCTTAGAGCTGACAGATACTCCTACGAGCAGTACTTC.

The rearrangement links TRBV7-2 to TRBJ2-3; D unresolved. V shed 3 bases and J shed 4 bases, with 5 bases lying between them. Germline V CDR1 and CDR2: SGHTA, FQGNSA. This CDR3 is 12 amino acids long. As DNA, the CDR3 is TGTGCCAGCAGCTTTTTGTCAGATACGCAGTATTTT. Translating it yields CASSFLSDTQYF.

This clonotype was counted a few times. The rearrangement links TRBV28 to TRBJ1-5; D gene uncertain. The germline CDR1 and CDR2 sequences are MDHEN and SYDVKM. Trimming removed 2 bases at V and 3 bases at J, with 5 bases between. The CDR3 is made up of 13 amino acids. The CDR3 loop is CASSLPFNQPQHF. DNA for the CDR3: TGTGCCAGCAGTTTACCTTTCAATCAGCCCCAGCATTTT.

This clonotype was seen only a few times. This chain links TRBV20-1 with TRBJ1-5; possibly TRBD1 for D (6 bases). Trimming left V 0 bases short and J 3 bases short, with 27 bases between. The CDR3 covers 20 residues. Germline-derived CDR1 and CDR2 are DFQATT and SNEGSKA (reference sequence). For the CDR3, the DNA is TGCAGTGCTAGAGATGGCCAAAACAGGGCACAGATGCCTTTCAATCAGCCCCAGCATTTT. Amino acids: CSARDGQNRAQMPFNQPQHF.

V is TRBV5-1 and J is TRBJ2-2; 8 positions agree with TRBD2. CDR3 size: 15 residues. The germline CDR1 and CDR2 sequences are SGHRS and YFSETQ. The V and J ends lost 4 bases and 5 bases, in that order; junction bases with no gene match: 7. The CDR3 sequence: CASSAGAGGTGELFF. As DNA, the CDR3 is TGCGCCAGCAGCGCCGGCGCGGGGGGAACCGGGGAGCTGTTTTTT. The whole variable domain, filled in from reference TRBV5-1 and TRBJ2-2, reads KAGVTQTPRYLIKTRGQQVTLSCSPISGHRSVSWYQQTPGQGLQFLFEYFSETQRNKGNFPGRFSGRQFSNSRSEMNVSTLELGDSALYLCASSAGAGGTGELFFGEGSRLTVL.

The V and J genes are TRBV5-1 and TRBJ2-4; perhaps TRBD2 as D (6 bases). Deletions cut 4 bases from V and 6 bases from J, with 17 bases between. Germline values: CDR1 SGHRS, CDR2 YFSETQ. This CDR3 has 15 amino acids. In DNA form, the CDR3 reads TGCGCCAGCAGCAAACATCCGAGGGAGGCAAACATTCAGTACTTC. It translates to CASSKHPREANIQYF.

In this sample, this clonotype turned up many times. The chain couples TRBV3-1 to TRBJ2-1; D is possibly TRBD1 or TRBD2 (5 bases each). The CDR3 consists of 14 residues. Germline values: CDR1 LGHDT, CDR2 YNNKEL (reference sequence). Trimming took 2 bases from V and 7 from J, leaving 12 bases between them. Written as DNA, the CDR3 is TGTGCCAGCAGCCAAACGGGGTGGGGGAATGAGCAGTTCTTC. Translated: CASSQTGWGNEQFF.

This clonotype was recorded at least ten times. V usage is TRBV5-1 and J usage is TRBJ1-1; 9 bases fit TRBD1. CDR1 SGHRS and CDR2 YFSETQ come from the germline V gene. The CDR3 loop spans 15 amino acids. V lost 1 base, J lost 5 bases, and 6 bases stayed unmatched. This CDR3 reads CASSLSTGGGTEAFF. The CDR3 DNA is TGCGCCAGCAGCTTGTCGACAGGGGGGGGAACTGAAGCTTTCTTT.

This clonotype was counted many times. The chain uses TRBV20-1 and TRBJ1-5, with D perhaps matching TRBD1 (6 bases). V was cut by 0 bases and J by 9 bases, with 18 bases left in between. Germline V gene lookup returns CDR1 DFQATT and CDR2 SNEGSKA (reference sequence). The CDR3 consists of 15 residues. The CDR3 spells CSARDRTSGDLPQHF. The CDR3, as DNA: TGCAGTGCTAGAGATAGGACTTCAGGGGATCTGCCCCAGCATTTT.

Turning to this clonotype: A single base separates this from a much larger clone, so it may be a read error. The CDR3: CASSPSVNTEAFF. Here the CDR3 DNA reads TGTGCCAGCAGTCCGTCAGTGAACACTGAAGCTTTCTTT. The rearrangement joins TRBV14 to TRBJ1-1; D ambiguous. This CDR3 has 13 residues. Trimming removed 6 bases at V and 0 bases at J, with 8 bases between. Germline V gene sequence: CDR1 SGHDN, CDR2 FVKESK. The full variable domain, rest sourced from reference TRBV14 and TRBJ1-1, is EAGVTQFPSHSVIEKGQTVTLRCDPISGHDNLYWYRRVMGKEIKFLLHFVKESKQDESGMPNNRFLAERTGGTYSTLKVQPAELEDSGVYFCASSPSVNTEAFFGQGTRLTVV.

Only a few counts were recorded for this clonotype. The CDR3 region has the DNA TGTGCCAGCATTCTCAGCGGGAGGGATAGTCATGAGCAGTTCTTC. Translated: CASILSGRDSHEQFF. The rearrangement links TRBV6-5 to TRBJ2-1; 10 bases are shared with TRBD2. The CDR3 is 15 amino acids. CDR1 MNHEY and CDR2 SVGAGI come from the germline V gene. Germline trimming cut 7 bases from V and 8 bases from J; bases unmatched to any gene: 11.

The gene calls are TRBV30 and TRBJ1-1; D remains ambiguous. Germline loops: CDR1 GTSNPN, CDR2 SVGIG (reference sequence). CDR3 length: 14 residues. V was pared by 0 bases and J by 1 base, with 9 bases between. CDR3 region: CAWSVTFGNTEAFF. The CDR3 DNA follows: TGTGCCTGGAGTGTCACGTTCGGGAACACTGAAGCTTTCTTT.

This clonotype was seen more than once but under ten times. The chain's CDR3 is CASSLTGTPPYEQFF. The CDR3 DNA is TGTGCCAGCAGCCTCACCGGGACTCCGCCTTATGAGCAGTTCTTC. The J gene is TRBJ2-1, the V gene TRBV7-6; tentatively, D is TRBD2 (6 bases). With 5 bases removed from V and 8 bases from J, the gap between germline ends came to 19 bases. Germline assignment: CDR1 SGHVS and CDR2 FNYEAQ. The CDR3 runs 15 residues.

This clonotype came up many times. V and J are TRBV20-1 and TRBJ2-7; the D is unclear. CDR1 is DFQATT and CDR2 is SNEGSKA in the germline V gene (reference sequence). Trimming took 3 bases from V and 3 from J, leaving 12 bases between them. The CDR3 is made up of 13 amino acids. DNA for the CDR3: TGCAGTGCTAGGAACGACTTGGACTACGAGCAGTACTTC. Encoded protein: CSARNDLDYEQYF.

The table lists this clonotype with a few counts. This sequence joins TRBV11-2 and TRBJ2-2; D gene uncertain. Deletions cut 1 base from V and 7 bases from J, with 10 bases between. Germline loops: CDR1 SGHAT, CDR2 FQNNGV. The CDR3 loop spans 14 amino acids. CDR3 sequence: CASSLGTIHGELFF. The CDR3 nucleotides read TGTGCCAGCAGCTTAGGGACCATCCACGGGGAGCTGTTTTTT.

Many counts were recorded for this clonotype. Written as DNA, the CDR3 is TGTGCCAGCATCCCGGGACTGTCCACAGATACGCAGTATTTT. Translation: CASIPGLSTDTQYF. The rearrangement joins TRBV12-3 or TRBV12-4 to TRBJ2-3; perhaps TRBD2 as D (6 bases). The V end was cut by 7 bases, the J end by 2 bases, with 13 bases between. The CDR3 consists of 14 residues.

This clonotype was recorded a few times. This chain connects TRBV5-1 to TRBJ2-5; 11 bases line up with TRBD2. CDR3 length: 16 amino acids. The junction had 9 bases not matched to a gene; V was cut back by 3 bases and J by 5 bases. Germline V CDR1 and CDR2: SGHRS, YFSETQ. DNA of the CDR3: TGCGCCAGCAGCTCGAGACTAGCGGGAATTGGTGAGACCCAGTACTTC. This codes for CASSSRLAGIGETQYF.

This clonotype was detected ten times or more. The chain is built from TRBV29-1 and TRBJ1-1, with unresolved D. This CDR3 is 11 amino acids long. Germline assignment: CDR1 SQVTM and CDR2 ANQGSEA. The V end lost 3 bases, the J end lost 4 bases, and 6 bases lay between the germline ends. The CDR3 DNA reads TGCAGCGTTGACGAAACCACTGAAGCTTTCTTT. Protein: CSVDETTEAFF.

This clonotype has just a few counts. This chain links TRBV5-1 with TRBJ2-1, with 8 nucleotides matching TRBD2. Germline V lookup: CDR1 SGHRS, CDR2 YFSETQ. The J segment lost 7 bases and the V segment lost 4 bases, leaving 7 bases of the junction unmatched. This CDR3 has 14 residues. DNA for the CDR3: TGCGCCAGCAGCCCCGGGACTAGAGGGAATGAGCAGTTCTTC. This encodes CASSPGTRGNEQFF.

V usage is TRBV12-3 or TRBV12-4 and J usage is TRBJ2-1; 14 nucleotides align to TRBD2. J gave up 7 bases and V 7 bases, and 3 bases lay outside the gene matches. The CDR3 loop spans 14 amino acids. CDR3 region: CASTTSGRGNEQFF. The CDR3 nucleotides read TGTGCCAGCACGACTAGCGGGAGGGGGAATGAGCAGTTCTTC.

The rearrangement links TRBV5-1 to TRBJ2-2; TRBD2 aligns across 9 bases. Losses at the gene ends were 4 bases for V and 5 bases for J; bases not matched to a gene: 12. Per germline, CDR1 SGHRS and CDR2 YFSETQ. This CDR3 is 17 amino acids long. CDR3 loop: CASSRPRLAAETGELFF. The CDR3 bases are TGCGCCAGCAGCCGCCCGAGACTAGCGGCTGAAACCGGGGAGCTGTTTTTT.

CDR3 loop: CATSDYSHPTAYNEQFF. CDR3 nucleotides: TGTGCCACCAGTGATTATTCCCACCCTACGGCCTACAATGAGCAGTTCTTC. This chain joins TRBV24-1 and TRBJ2-1; D uncertain. The CDR3 extends over 17 amino acids. Looked up from germline, CDR1 is KGHDR and CDR2 is SFDVKD. Trimming left V 2 bases short and J 2 bases short, with 15 bases between.

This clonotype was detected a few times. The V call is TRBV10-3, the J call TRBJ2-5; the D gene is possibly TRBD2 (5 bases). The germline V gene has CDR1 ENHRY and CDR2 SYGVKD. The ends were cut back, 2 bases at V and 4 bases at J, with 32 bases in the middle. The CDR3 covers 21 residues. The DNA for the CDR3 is TGTGCCATCAGTGAGCCGACGAACTCTCCGGACTCCACCATGCTCGCAGAGACCCAGTACTTC. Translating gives CAISEPTNSPDSTMLAETQYF.

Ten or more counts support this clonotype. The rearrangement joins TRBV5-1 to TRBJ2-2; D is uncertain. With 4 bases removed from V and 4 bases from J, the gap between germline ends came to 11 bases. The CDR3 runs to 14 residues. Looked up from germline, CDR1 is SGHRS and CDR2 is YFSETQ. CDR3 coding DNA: TGCGCCAGCAGCCCACAACAGACCACCGGGGAGCTGTTTTTT. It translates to CASSPQQTTGELFF.

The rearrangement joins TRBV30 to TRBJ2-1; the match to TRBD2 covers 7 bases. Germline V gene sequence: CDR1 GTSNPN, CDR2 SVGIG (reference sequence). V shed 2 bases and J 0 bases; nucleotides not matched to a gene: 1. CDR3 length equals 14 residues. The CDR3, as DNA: TGTGCCTGGAGTAGCGGGAACTCCTACAATGAGCAGTTCTTC. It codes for CAWSSGNSYNEQFF.

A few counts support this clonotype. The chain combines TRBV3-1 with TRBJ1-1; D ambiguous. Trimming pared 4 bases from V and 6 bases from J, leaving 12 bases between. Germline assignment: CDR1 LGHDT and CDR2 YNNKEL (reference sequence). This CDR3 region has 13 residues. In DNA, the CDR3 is TGTGCCAGCAGCCTGGCCGCTTTCGCTGAAGCTTTCTTT. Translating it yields CASSLAAFAEAFF.

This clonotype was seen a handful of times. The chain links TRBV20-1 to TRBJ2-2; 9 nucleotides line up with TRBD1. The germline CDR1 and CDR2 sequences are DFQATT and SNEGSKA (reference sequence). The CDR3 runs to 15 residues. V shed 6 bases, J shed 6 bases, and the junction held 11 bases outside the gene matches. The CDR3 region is CSAQTGTGRSGELFF. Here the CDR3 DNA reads TGCAGTGCACAAACCGGGACAGGGAGGTCCGGGGAGCTGTTTTTT.